This TCR beta chain was sequenced during a study of Ad26.COV2.S vaccination and SARS-CoV-2 variants. Looked up from germline, CDR1 is MDHEN and CDR2 is SYDVKM. V dropped 5 bases and J dropped 3 bases, with 10 bases sitting between them. The CDR3 has 14 amino acids. Clones were sequenced by immunoSEQ multiplex PCR, and TCRdb holds only the in-frame ones, with some missing. The sample consists of 350,000 to 500,000 clones, 88% of them appearing once. Treatment given: some 20 received Ad26.COV2.S at low or high dose, single or two shots; about five received placebo; per-sample allocation not given. At day 63 after the first vaccine or placebo injection, samples were drawn.

The receptor was derived from a person aged 18-60 years who received the Ad26.COV2.S COVID-19 vaccine or a placebo. Here the sequenced sample was peripheral blood, taken in a trial of Ad26.COV2.S vaccine versus placebo. The chain links TRBV28 to TRBJ2-2; D unresolved. The CDR3 sequence: CASSVGRYTGELFF. In DNA form, the CDR3 reads TGTGCCAGCAGTGTCGGACGGTACACCGGGGAGCTGTTTTTT.